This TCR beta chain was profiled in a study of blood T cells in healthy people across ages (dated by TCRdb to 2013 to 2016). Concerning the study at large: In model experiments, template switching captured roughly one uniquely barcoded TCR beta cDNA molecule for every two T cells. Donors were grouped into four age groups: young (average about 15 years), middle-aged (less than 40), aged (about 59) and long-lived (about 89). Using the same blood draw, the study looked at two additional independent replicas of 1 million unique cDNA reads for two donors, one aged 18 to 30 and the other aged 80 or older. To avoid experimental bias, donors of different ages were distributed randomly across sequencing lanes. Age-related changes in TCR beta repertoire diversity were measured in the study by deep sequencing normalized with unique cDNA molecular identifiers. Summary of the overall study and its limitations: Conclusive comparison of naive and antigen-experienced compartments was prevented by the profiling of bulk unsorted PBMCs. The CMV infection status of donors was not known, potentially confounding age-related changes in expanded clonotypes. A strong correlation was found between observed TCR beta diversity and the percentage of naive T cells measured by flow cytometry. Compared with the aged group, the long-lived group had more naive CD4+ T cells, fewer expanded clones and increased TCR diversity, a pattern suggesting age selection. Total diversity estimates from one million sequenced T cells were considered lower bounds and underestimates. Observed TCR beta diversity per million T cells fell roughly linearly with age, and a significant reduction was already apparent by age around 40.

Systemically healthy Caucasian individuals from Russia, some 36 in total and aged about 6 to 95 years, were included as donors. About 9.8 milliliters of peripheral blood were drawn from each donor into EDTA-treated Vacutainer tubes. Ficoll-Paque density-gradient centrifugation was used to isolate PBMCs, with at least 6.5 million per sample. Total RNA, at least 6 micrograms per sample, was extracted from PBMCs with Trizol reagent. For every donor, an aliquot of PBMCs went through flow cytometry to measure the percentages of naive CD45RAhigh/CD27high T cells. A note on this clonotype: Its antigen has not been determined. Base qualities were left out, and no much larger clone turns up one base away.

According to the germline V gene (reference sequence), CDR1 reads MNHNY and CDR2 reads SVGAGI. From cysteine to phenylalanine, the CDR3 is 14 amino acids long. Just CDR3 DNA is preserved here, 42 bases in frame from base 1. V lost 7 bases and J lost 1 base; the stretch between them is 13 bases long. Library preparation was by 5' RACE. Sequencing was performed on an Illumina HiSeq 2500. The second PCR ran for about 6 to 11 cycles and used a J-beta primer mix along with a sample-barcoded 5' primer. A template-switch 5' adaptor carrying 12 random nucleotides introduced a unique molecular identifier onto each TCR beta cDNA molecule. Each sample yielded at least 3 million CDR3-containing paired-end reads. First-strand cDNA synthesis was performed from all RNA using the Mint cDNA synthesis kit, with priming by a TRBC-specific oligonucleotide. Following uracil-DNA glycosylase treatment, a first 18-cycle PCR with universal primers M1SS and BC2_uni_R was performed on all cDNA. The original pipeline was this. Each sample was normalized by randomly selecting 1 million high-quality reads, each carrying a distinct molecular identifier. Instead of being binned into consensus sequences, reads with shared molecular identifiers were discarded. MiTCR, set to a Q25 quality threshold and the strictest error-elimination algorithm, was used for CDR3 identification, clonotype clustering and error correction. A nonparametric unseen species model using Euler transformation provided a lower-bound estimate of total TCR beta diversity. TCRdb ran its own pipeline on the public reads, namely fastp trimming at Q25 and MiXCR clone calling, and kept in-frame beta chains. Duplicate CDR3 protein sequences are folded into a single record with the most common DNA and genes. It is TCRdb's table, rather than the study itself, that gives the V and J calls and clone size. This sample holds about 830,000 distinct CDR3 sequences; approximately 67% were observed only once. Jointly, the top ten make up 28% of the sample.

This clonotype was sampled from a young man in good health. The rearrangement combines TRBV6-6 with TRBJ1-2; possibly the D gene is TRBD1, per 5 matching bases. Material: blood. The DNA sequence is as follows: TGTGCCAGCAAGGGGCGGAATCTTAACTATGGCTACACCTTC. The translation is CASKGRNLNYGYTF.